This TCR beta chain appears in the sequencing data of a study of T cells after yellow fever vaccination. Study background: The authors prepared low-cell-number fractions using SMART-Seq v4 Ultra Low Input. Regarding the study as a whole: Contaminating bulk clonotypes could be abundant in FACS-sorted repertoires. The secondary T-cell response peaked on day 5, not day 15, but was weaker.

Trimming stripped 1 base from V and 4 bases from J, with 13 bases between. The germline V gene has CDR1 LGHNA and CDR2 YSLEER. The CDR3 spans 16 residues. The TCR cDNA carried a universal primer site and UMIs from 5'RACE template switching. TCRdb analysed the 5' RACE reads with MiXCR anew, one entry per CDR3 protein. The data contain 300,000 to 400,000 distinct CDR3 sequences, roughly 8% of them seen just once; the ten biggest clones take up roughly 18%. This clonotype was picked up a small number of times. Its antigen is not known. This clonotype originated in a man between 18 and 29 years old who received the YFV17D yellow fever vaccine. Sequences were derived from PBMCs, sampled roughly seven weeks after the first yellow fever vaccination. J is TRBJ2-2 and V is TRBV4-3; D is possibly TRBD2 (7 bases). The CDR3 nucleotides read TGCGCCAGCAGCCAAGGAGGGGGGGCGGTCACCGGGGAGCTGTTTTTT. This translates into CASSQGGGAVTGELFF.